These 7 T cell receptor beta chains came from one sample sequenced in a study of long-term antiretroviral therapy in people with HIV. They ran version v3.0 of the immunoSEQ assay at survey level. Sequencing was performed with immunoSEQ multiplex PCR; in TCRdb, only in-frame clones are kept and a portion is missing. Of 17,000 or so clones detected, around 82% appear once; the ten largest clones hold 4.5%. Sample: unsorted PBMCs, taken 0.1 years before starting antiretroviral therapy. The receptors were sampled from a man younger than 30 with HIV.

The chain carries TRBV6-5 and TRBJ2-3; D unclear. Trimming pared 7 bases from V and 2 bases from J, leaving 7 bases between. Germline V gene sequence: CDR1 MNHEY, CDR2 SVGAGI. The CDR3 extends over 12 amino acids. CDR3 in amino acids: CASTSDTDTQYF. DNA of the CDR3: TGTGCCAGCACCTCAGACACAGATACGCAGTATTTT.

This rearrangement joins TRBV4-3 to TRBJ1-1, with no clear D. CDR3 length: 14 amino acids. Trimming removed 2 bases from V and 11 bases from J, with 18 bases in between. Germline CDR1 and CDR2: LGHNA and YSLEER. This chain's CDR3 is CASSQKIGREGAFF. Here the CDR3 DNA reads TGCGCCAGCAGCCAAAAGATTGGGAGAGAAGGGGCTTTCTTT.

Here the CDR3 DNA reads TGTGCCAGCAGCTGGCAGGGGGCCCTAGCCACTGAAGCTTTCTTT. The encoded protein is CASSWQGALATEAFF. The rearrangement joins TRBV5-8 to TRBJ1-1; 8 positions agree with TRBD1. Germline loops: CDR1 SGHTS, CDR2 YDEGEE. V dropped 3 bases and J dropped 4; count of bases not matched to a gene: 8. The CDR3 consists of 15 residues.

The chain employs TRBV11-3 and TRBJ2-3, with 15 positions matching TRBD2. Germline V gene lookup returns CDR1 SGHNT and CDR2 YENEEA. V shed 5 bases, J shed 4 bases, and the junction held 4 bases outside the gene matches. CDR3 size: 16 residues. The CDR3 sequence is CASSPGTSGRSDTQYF. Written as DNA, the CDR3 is TGTGCCAGCAGCCCCGGGACTAGCGGGAGGTCAGATACGCAGTATTTT. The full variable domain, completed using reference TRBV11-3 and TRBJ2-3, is EAGVVQSPRYKIIEKKQPVAFWCNPISGHNTLYWYLQNLGQGPELLIRYENEEAVDDSQLPKDRFSAERLKGVDSTLKIQPAELGDSAVYLCASSPGTSGRSDTQYFGPGTRLTVL.

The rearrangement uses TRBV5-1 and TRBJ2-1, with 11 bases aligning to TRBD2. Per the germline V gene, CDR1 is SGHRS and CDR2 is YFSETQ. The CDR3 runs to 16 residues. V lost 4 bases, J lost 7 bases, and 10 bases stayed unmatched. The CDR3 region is CASSLLAGGKGNEQFF. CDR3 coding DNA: TGCGCCAGCAGCCTTCTAGCGGGGGGTAAGGGGAATGAGCAGTTCTTC.

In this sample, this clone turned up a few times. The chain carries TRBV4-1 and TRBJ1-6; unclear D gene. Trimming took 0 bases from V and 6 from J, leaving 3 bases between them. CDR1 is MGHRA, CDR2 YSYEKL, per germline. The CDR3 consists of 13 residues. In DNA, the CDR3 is TGCGCCAGCAGCCAAGAAGGTAATTCACCCCTCCACTTT. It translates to CASSQEGNSPLHF.

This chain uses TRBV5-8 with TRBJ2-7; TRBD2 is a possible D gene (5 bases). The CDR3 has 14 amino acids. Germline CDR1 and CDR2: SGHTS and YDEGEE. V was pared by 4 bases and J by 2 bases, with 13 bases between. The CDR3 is CASSPGGATYEQYF. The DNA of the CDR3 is TGTGCCAGCAGCCCCGGAGGAGCGACCTACGAGCAGTACTTC.